This T cell receptor beta chain was sequenced during a study of blood T cell repertoires in COVID-19. Study-level information: Both acute and convalescent COVID-19 samples were obtained from the United States, Italy and Spain.

Cohorts were determined from participant-reported clinical history. V was shortened by 1 base and J by 4 bases, with 19 bases between the two germline ends. CDR3 length equals 16 residues. Germline CDR1 reads SQVTM; CDR2 reads ANQGSEA. In the source study's methods: Amplification with reference gene primers provided the estimates of nucleated cell counts. Produced via immunoSEQ multiplex PCR; TCRdb's table is partial and in-frame only. V and J calls and clone size are copied from that table; D and trimming were computed from the DNA. Here the sample spans more than 250,000 clones, 87% being singletons.

This sequence originates from a woman aged 30 to 39 who had recovered from COVID-19. The chain has TRBV29-1 and TRBJ1-2; possibly TRBD1 for D (5 bases). The sequencing sample was made of PBMCs or T cells enriched from blood (not recorded which). The CDR3 loop reads CSVEVQGTEQPYGYTF. The CDR3 region has the DNA TGCAGCGTTGAAGTTCAGGGAACCGAGCAGCCCTATGGCTACACCTTC.